This T cell receptor (beta chain) was sequenced during a study of blood T cell repertoires in COVID-19. On the study more broadly: T cells, B-cell-depleted T cells, or PBMCs provided the cDNA or gDNA that served as material.

Germline assignment: CDR1 LNHDA and CDR2 SQIVND (reference sequence). CDR3 length: 14 amino acids. V lost 3 bases and J lost 7, with 13 bases in between. In the authors' workflow: Reference gene primer amplification yielded estimated nucleated cell counts. TCRdb's copy holds only in-frame clones and misses some; the assay was immunoSEQ multiplex PCR. V and J calls and clone size are as listed in that table; D and trimming were resolved from the DNA. The repertoire has approximately 230,000 clones, 80% to 90% of them found once; the top ten carry around 4%. Membership in each cohort depended on participant-reported clinical history. Recovered status applied to Cohort 3 donors who had two consecutive negative PCRs. It also applied to those with clearance or with symptom resolution.

This receptor was obtained from a woman younger than 45 who had recovered from COVID-19. What was sequenced was PBMCs or T cells enriched from blood (not recorded which). The rearrangement uses TRBV19 and TRBJ1-5; D might be TRBD1 (6 bases). The CDR3 nucleotides are TGTGCCAGTAGTATCTTAAGAGGGGGACAGCCCCAGCATTTT. It specifies CASSILRGGQPQHF.